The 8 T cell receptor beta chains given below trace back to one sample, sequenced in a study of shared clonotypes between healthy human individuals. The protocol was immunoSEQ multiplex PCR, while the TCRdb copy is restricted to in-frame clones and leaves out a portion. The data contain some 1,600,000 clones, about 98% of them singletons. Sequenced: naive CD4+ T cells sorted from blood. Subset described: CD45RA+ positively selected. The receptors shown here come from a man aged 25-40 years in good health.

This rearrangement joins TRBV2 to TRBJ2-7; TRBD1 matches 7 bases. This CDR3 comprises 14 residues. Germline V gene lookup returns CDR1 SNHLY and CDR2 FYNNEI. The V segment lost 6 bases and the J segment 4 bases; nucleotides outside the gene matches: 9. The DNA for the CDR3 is TGTGCCAGCAGAGGCAGGGGGACCGGGTACGAGCAGTACTTC. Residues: CASRGRGTGYEQYF.

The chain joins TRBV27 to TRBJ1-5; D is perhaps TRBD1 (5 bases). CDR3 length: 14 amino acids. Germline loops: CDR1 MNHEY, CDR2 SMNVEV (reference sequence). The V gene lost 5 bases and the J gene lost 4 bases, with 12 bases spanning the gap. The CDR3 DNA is TGTGCCAGCAGTGAACAGGCTGATAATCAGCCCCAGCATTTT. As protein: CASSEQADNQPQHF.

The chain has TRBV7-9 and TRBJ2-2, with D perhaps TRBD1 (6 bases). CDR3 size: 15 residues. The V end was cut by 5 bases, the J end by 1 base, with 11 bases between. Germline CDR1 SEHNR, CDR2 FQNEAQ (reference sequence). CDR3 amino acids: CASSKGQMNTGELFF. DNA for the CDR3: TGTGCCAGCAGCAAGGGACAAATGAACACCGGGGAGCTGTTTTTT.

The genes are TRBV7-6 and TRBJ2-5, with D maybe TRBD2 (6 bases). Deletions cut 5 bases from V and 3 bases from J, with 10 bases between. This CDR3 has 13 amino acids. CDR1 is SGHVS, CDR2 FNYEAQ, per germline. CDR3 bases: TGTGCCAGCAGCAAAACGGGAGAAGAGACCCAGTACTTC. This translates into CASSKTGEETQYF.

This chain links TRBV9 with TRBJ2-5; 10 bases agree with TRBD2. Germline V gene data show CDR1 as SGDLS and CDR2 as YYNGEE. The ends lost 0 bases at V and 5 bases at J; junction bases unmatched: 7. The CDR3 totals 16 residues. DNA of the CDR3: TGTGCCAGCAGCGTAGTAGGGCTAGCGGGAGTGGAGACCCAGTACTTC. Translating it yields CASSVVGLAGVETQYF.

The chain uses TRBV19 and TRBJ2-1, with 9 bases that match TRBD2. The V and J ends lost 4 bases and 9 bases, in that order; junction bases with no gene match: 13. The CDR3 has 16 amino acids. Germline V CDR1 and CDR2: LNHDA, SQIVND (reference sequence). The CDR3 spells CASSTQSGRSFLEQFF. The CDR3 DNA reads TGTGCCAGTAGTACCCAAAGCGGGAGGTCTTTTCTTGAGCAGTTCTTC.

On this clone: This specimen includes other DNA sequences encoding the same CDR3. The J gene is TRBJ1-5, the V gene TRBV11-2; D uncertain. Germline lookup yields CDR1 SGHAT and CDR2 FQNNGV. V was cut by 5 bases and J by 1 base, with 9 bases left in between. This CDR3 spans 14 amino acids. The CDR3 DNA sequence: TGTGCCAGCAGCCTTACGGGGAGCAATCAGCCCCAGCATTTT. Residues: CASSLTGSNQPQHF. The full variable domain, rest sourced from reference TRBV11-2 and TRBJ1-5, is EAGVAQSPRYKIIEKRQSVAFWCNPISGHATLYWYQQILGQGPKLLIQFQNNGVVDDSQLPKDRFSAERLKGVDSTLKIQPAKLEDSAVYLCASSLTGSNQPQHFGDGTRLSIL.

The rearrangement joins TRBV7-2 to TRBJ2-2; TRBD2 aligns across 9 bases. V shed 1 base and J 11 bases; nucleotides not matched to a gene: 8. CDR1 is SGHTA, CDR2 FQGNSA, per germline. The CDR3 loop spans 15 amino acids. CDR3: CASSLGTSVVVELFF. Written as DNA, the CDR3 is TGTGCCAGCAGCTTAGGGACTAGCGTTGTCGTAGAGCTGTTTTTT.